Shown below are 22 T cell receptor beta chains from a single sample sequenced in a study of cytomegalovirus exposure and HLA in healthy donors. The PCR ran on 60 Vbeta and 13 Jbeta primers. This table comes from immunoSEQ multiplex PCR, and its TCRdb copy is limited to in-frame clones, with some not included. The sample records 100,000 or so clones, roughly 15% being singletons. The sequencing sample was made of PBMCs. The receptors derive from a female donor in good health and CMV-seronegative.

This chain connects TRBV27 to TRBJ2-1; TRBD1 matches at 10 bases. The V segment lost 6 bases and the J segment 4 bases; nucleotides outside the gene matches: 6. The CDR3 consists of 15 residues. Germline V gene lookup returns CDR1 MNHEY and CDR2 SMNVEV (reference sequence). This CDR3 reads CASSSAGQGYNEQFF. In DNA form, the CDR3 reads TGTGCCAGCAGCTCTGCGGGACAGGGGTACAATGAGCAGTTCTTC.

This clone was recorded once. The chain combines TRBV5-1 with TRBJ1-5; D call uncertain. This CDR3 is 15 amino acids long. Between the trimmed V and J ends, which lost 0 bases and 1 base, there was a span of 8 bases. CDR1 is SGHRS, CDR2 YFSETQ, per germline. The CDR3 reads CASSLDIGSNQPQHF. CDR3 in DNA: TGCGCCAGCAGCTTGGATATCGGGAGCAATCAGCCCCAGCATTTT.

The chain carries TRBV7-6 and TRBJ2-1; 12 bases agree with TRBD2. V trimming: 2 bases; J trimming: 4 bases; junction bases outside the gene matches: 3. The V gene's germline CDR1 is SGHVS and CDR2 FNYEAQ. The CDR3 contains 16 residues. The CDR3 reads CASSLKTSGRYNEQFF. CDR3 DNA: TGTGCCAGCAGCTTAAAGACTAGCGGGAGATACAATGAGCAGTTCTTC. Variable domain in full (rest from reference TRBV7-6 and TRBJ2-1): GAGVSQSPRYKVTKRGQDVALRCDPISGHVSLYWYRQALGQGPEFLTYFNYEAQQDKSGLPNDRFSAERPEGSISTLTIQRTEQRDSAMYRCASSLKTSGRYNEQFFGPGTRLTVL.

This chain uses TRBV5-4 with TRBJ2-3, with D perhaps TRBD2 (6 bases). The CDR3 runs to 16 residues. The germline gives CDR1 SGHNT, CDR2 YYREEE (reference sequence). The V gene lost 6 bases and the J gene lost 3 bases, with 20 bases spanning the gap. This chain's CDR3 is CASTFSPGDWTDTQYF. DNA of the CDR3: TGTGCCAGCACCTTCAGCCCCGGGGACTGGACAGATACGCAGTATTTT.

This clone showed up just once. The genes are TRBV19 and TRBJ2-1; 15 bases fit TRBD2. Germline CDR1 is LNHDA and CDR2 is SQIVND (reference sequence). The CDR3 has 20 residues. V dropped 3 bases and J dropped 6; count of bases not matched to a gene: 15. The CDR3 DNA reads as TGTGCCAGTAGTATCGGGCCGATGAGGGGGACTAGCGGGAGGTTCAATGAGCAGTTCTTC. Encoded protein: CASSIGPMRGTSGRFNEQFF.

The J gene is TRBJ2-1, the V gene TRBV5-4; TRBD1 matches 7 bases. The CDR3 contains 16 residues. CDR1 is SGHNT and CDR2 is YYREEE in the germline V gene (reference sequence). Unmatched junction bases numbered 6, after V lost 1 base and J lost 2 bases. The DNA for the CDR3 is TGTGCCAGCAGCTTGAGGGGACAGAAGCCCTACAATGAGCAGTTCTTC. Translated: CASSLRGQKPYNEQFF.

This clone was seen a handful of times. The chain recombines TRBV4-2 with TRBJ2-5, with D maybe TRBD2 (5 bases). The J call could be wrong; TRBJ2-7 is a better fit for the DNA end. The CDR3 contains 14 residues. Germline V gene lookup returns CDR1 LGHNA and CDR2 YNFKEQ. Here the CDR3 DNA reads TGTGCCAGCAGCCAAGTGACGGGATCCTACGAGCAGTACTTC. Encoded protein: CASSQVTGSYEQYF.

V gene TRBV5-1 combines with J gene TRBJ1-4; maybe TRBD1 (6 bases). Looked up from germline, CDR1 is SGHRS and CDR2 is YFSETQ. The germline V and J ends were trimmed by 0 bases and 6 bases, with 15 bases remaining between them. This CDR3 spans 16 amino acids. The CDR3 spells CASSLEGGTADEKLFF. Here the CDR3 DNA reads TGCGCCAGCAGCTTGGAGGGGGGGACGGCCGATGAAAAACTGTTTTTT. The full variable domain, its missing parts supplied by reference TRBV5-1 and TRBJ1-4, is KAGVTQTPRYLIKTRGQQVTLSCSPISGHRSVSWYQQTPGQGLQFLFEYFSETQRNKGNFPGRFSGRQFSNSRSEMNVSTLELGDSALYLCASSLEGGTADEKLFFGSGTQLSVL.

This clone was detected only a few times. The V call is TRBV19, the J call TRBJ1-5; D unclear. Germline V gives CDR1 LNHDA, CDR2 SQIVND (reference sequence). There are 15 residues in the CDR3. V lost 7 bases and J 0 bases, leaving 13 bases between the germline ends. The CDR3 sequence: CASMRGQYSNQPQHF. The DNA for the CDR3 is TGTGCCAGTATGAGAGGGCAGTATAGCAATCAGCCCCAGCATTTT.

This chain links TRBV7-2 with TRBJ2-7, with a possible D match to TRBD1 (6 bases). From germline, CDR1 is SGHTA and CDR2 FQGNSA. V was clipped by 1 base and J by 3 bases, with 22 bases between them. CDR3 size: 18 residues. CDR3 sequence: CASSLVSGKVGTFYEQYF. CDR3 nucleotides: TGTGCCAGCAGCTTAGTATCGGGTAAGGTGGGGACATTCTACGAGCAGTACTTC. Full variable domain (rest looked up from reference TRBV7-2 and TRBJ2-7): GAGVSQSPSNKVTEKGKDVELRCDPISGHTALYWYRQSLGQGLEFLIYFQGNSAPDKSGLPSDRFSAERTGGSVSTLTIQRTQQEDSAVYLCASSLVSGKVGTFYEQYFGPGTRLTVT.

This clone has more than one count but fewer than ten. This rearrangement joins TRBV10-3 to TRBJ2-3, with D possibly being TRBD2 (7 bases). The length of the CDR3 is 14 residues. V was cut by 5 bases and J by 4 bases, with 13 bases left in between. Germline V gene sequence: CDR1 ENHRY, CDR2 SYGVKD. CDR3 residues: CAISQGGGADTQYF. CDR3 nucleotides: TGTGCCATCAGTCAAGGGGGAGGGGCAGATACGCAGTATTTT.

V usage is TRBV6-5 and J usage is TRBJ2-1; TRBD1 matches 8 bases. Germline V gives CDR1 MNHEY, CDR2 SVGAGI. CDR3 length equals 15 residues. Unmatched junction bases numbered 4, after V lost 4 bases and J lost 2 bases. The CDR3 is CASSFRTGTYNEQFF. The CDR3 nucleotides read TGTGCCAGCAGTTTTCGGACAGGGACCTACAATGAGCAGTTCTTC.

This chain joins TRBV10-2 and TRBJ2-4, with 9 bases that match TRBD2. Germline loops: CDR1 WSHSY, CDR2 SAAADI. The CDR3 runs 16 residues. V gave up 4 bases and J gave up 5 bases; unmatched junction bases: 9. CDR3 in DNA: TGCGCCAGCAGTGGTAGGGGCGGGGGGGCAGAAAACATTCAGTACTTC. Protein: CASSGRGGGAENIQYF.

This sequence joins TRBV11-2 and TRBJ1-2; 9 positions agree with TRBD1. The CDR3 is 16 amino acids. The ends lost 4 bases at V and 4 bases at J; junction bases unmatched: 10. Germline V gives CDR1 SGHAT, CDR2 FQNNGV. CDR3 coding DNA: TGTGCCAGCAGCTCGCCCGGACAGGGGACTCTCTATGGCTACACCTTC. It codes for CASSSPGQGTLYGYTF.

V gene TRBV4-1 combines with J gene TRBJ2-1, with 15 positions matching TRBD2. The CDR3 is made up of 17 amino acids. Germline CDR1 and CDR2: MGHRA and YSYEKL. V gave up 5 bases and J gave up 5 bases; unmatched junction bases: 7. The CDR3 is CASSNGTSGGPHNEQFF. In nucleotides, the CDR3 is TGCGCCAGCAGCAACGGGACTAGCGGGGGGCCCCACAATGAGCAGTTCTTC.

CDR3 DNA sequence: TGCGCCAGCAGCTTGGTCGGACAGGGGGATGAAGCTTTCTTT. Its protein product is CASSLVGQGDEAFF. J is TRBJ1-1 and V is TRBV5-1; 10 nucleotides line up with TRBD1. Losses at the gene ends were 0 bases for V and 7 bases for J; bases not matched to a gene: 3. Germline V CDR1 and CDR2: SGHRS, YFSETQ. CDR3 length equals 14 residues.

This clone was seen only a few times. In nucleotides, the CDR3 is TGTGCCAGCAGCGTAGGGATGGGACTAGCGGGAGGGCCCTCGAGCGAGCAGTACTTC. As protein: CASSVGMGLAGGPSSEQYF. The genes are TRBV9 and TRBJ2-7, with 16 bases that match TRBD2. Germline V gives CDR1 SGDLS, CDR2 YYNGEE. The V and J ends lost 0 bases and 6 bases, in that order; junction bases with no gene match: 12. The CDR3 spans 19 residues.

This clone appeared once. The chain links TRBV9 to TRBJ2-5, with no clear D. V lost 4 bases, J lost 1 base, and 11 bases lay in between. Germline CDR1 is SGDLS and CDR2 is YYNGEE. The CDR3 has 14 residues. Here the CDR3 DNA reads TGTGCCAGCAGCCTAGGTACAGTCCAAGAGACCCAGTACTTC. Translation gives CASSLGTVQETQYF.

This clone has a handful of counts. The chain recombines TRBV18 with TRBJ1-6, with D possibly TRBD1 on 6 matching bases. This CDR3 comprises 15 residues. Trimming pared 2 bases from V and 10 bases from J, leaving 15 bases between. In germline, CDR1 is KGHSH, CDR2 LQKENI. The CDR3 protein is CASSPDPRGGSPLHF. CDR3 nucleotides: TGTGCCAGCTCACCAGACCCCAGGGGTGGCTCACCCCTCCACTTT.

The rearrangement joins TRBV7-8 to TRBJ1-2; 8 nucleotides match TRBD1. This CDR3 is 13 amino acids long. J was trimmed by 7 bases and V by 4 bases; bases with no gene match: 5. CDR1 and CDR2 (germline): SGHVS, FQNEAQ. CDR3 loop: CASSSGQVRGYTF. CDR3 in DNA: TGTGCCAGCAGCTCGGGACAGGTTCGTGGCTACACCTTC. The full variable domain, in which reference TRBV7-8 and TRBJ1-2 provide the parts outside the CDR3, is GAGVSQSPRYKVAKRGQDVALRCDPISGHVSLFWYQQALGQGPEFLTYFQNEAQLDKSGLPSDRFFAERPEGSVSTLKIQRTQQEDSAVYLCASSSGQVRGYTFGSGTRLTVV.

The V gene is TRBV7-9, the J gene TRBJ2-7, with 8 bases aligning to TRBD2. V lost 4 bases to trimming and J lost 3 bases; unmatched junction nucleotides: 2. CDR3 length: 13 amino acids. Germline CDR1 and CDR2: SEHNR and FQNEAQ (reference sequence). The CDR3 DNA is TGTGCCAGCAGCTCTAGCGGGCTCTACGAGCAGTACTTC. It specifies CASSSSGLYEQYF.

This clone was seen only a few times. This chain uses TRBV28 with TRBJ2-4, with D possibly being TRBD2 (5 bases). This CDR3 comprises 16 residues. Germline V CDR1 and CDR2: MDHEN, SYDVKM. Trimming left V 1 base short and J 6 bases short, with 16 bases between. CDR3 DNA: TGTGCCAGCAGTTTATTAGGGAGACCCTTGGGAAACATTCAGTACTTC. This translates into CASSLLGRPLGNIQYF.